This note documents a single TCR beta chain sequence. This specimen comes from a study of blood T cell repertoires in COVID-19. Across the whole study: The United States, Italy and Spain supplied acute and convalescent COVID-19 samples.

The V end was cut by 5 bases, the J end by 2 bases, with 7 bases between. This CDR3 has 12 residues. Germline V gene sequence: CDR1 SEHNR, CDR2 FQNEAQ (reference sequence). Living in 24 US areas, the participants were between about 18 and 100 years of age. Donors in Cohort 3 who had recovered were those with two negative PCRs, healthcare professional clearance, or resolution of their symptoms. Original processing notes: By means of reference gene primer amplification, nucleated cell counts were estimated. Data came from immunoSEQ multiplex PCR; TCRdb stores just in-frame clones and leaves some out. V and J calls and clone size come straight from that table; D and trimming were deduced from the DNA. The table lists 180,000 or so clones, more than 70% of them singletons.

The sequence came from a young woman who had recovered from COVID-19. Sequenced input: PBMCs or T cells enriched from blood (not recorded which). The chain combines TRBV7-9 with TRBJ2-7; D remains ambiguous. In nucleotides, the CDR3 is TGTGCCAGCAGCCCCCGCGCCTACGAGCAGTACTTC. Its translation is CASSPRAYEQYF.